This entry features one T cell receptor beta chain sequence. Libraries were prepared by immunoSEQ multiplex PCR; TCRdb keeps only in-frame clonotypes and omits some of them. The sample includes some 100,000 clones, almost 75% of them seen just once. This entry belongs to a study of CD8 T cell repertoires and HIV-1 epitope variants. Study as a whole: T cells were stimulated with Twenty-five Gag and Nef peptides separately. 1M T cells were kept uncultured as a baseline. Controls were a CMV, EBV and flu pool, Ebola AY9, and no peptide.

The CDR3 contains 15 residues. V lost 2 bases, J lost 0 bases, and 3 bases stayed unmatched. Germline assignment: CDR1 MGHRA and CDR2 YSYEKL. This clonotype was sampled from a male donor with HIV. The gene calls are TRBV4-1 and TRBJ2-7, with 8 bases that match TRBD1. The sample taken for sequencing was uncultured baseline CD8+ T cells from peripheral blood mononuclear cells (PBMCs). The CDR3 sequence: CASSQFGQGSYEQYF. The CDR3 DNA sequence: TGCGCCAGCAGCCAATTTGGACAGGGCTCCTACGAGCAGTACTTC.